Below, 11 T cell receptor beta chains from the same sample are listed, as sequenced in a study of shared clonotypes between healthy human individuals. The protocol was immunoSEQ multiplex PCR, while the TCRdb copy is restricted to in-frame clones and leaves out a portion. The table shows roughly 810,000 clones, with 90% to 98% occurring only once. The naive CD8 fraction comprised CD45RO-negative cells positively selected for CCR7 and excluded terminally differentiated effector memory CD45RA+ cells. The sample comprised naive CD8+ T cells sorted from blood. These TCRs come from a man younger than 40 in good health.

CDR3 sequence reads: CASSQLWEQYF. The CDR3 bases are TGTGCCAGCAGCCAACTGTGGGAGCAGTACTTC. The V gene is TRBV11-2, the J gene TRBJ2-7; D remains ambiguous. Germline loops: CDR1 SGHAT, CDR2 FQNNGV. The CDR3 runs to 11 residues. V was pared by 5 bases and J by 7 bases, with 9 bases between.

V usage is TRBV11-3 and J usage is TRBJ2-1; D ambiguous. Trimming removed 4 bases at V and 6 bases at J, with 10 bases between. The CDR3 has 13 residues. CDR1 and CDR2 from the germline V gene are SGHNT and YENEEA. CDR3 in amino acids: CASSSNYPNEQFF. The CDR3 DNA sequence: TGTGCCAGCAGCTCCAACTACCCCAATGAGCAGTTCTTC.

This clone has only one observation. The genes are TRBV5-1 and TRBJ2-3; TRBD2 might be the D (6 bases). Per germline, CDR1 SGHRS and CDR2 YFSETQ. V was trimmed by 0 bases and J by 1 base, leaving 15 bases between them. The CDR3 contains 17 residues. CDR3 protein: CASSLASLAVRTDTQYF. The CDR3, as DNA: TGCGCCAGCAGCTTGGCTTCCTTAGCGGTCCGCACAGATACGCAGTATTTT. The variable domain in full, with the rest retrieved from reference TRBV5-1 and TRBJ2-3, is KAGVTQTPRYLIKTRGQQVTLSCSPISGHRSVSWYQQTPGQGLQFLFEYFSETQRNKGNFPGRFSGRQFSNSRSEMNVSTLELGDSALYLCASSLASLAVRTDTQYFGPGTRLTVL.

V and J are TRBV14 and TRBJ2-5, with TRBD1 matching over 7 bases. The CDR3 has 17 amino acids. Germline V gene lookup returns CDR1 SGHDN and CDR2 FVKESK. After removal of 3 bases from V and 1 base from J, the junction contained 11 bases not matched to a gene. The CDR3 here is CASSQGTERWSQETQYF. The DNA of the CDR3 is TGTGCCAGCAGCCAGGGGACAGAGAGGTGGTCCCAAGAGACCCAGTACTTC.

This clone has only a few counts. The rearrangement uses TRBV7-9 and TRBJ1-4, with D perhaps matching TRBD1 (6 bases). CDR3 length: 13 residues. The V gene's germline CDR1 is SEHNR and CDR2 FQNEAQ (reference sequence). Deletions cut 4 bases from V and 6 bases from J, with 9 bases between. The CDR3 DNA sequence: TGTGCCAGCAGCTCCAGGGGCGATGAAAAACTGTTTTTT. This codes for CASSSRGDEKLFF.

This clone was detected only a few times. The chain links TRBV5-1 to TRBJ2-3, with D unclear. The CDR3 extends over 13 amino acids. The V and J ends lost 4 bases and 0 bases respectively, with 6 bases between them. Germline values: CDR1 SGHRS, CDR2 YFSETQ. The CDR3 loop reads CASSHDSTDTQYF. The DNA of the CDR3 is TGCGCCAGCAGCCATGACAGCACAGATACGCAGTATTTT.

The rearrangement links TRBV5-1 to TRBJ2-2; 9 bases fit TRBD2. The CDR3 has 17 amino acids. V trimming: 5 bases; J trimming: 1 base; junction bases outside the gene matches: 9. The germline CDR1 and CDR2 sequences are SGHRS and YFSETQ. The chain's CDR3 is CASRPQREDRNTGELFF. The CDR3 DNA reads as TGCGCCAGCAGACCACAGCGGGAGGATCGGAACACCGGGGAGCTGTTTTTT.

The chain employs TRBV7-2 and TRBJ2-2; 7 bases agree with TRBD1. Unmatched junction bases numbered 6, after V lost 2 bases and J lost 6 bases. The CDR3 is 15 amino acids. Looked up from germline, CDR1 is SGHTA and CDR2 is FQGNSA. The CDR3 is CASSLLTGTSGELFF. The DNA for the CDR3 is TGTGCCAGCAGCTTATTGACAGGGACCTCCGGGGAGCTGTTTTTT. The variable domain in full, completed from reference TRBV7-2 and TRBJ2-2, reads GAGVSQSPSNKVTEKGKDVELRCDPISGHTALYWYRQSLGQGLEFLIYFQGNSAPDKSGLPSDRFSAERTGGSVSTLTIQRTQQEDSAVYLCASSLLTGTSGELFFGEGSRLTVL.

V and J are TRBV28 and TRBJ1-4; TRBD1 might be the D (5 bases). V lost 6 bases, J lost 2 bases, and 13 bases lay in between. Germline CDR1 is MDHEN and CDR2 is SYDVKM. The CDR3 runs 15 residues. CDR3 coding DNA: TGTGCCAGCAGAAAGAGGGGCGTCACTAATGAAAAACTGTTTTTT. Protein sequence: CASRKRGVTNEKLFF. Complete variable domain (other parts from reference TRBV28 and TRBJ1-4): DVKVTQSSRYLVKRTGEKVFLECVQDMDHENMFWYRQDPGLGLRLIYFSYDVKMKEKGDIPEGYSVSREKKERFSLILESASTNQTSMYLCASRKRGVTNEKLFFGSGTQLSVL.

This chain connects TRBV7-8 to TRBJ2-1, with D possibly matching TRBD2 (6 bases). Trimming pared 7 bases from V and 5 bases from J, leaving 12 bases between. There are 13 residues in the CDR3. Germline V gives CDR1 SGHVS, CDR2 FQNEAQ. As DNA, the CDR3 is TGTGCCAGCACCAAGCGGGCTAACAATGAGCAGTTCTTC. Amino acids: CASTKRANNEQFF.

The V call is TRBV2, the J call TRBJ1-5, with D unresolved. The CDR3 extends over 15 amino acids. With 8 bases removed from V and 0 bases from J, the gap between germline ends came to 14 bases. The germline CDR1 and CDR2 sequences are SNHLY and FYNNEI. CDR3 DNA: TGTGCCAGCGGCCCCAGGCAGTTTAGCAATCAGCCCCAGCATTTT. Amino acid sequence: CASGPRQFSNQPQHF. The whole variable domain, remainder taken from reference TRBV2 and TRBJ1-5, is EPEVTQTPSHQVTQMGQEVILRCVPISNHLYFYWYRQILGQKVEFLVSFYNNEISEKSEIFDDQFSVERPDGSNFTLKIRSTKLEDSAMYFCASGPRQFSNQPQHFGDGTRLSIL.